This passage covers 3 T cell receptor beta chains from one sample sequenced in a study of blood T cell repertoires in COVID-19. Sequencing was performed with immunoSEQ multiplex PCR; in TCRdb, only in-frame clones are kept and a portion is missing. Among about 330,000 clones, under 95% were seen once, and the ten largest hold approximately 18%. Specimen: PBMCs or T cells enriched from blood (not recorded which). The receptors originated from a woman aged 25 to 45 who had recovered from COVID-19.

The chain employs TRBV6-1 and TRBJ1-1; 7 bases are shared with TRBD1. Germline lookup yields CDR1 MNHNS and CDR2 SASEGT. V was pared by 3 bases and J by 4 bases, with 5 bases of the junction left unmatched. The CDR3 extends over 14 amino acids. CDR3 loop: CASSDRGWGTEAFF. DNA of the CDR3: TGTGCCAGCAGTGACAGGGGGTGGGGCACTGAAGCTTTCTTT.

V and J are TRBV30 and TRBJ1-5; possible D gene TRBD1, 6 bases. The V gene's germline CDR1 is GTSNPN and CDR2 SVGIG (reference sequence). V was pared by 2 bases and J by 7 bases, with 12 bases between. The CDR3 totals 13 residues. The DNA of the CDR3 is TGTGCCTGGAGTTCACAGGGCCAACAGCCCCAGCATTTT. Protein sequence: CAWSSQGQQPQHF.

The J gene is TRBJ2-3, the V gene TRBV19; D unclear. The CDR3 sequence is 13 residues long. The ends were cut back, 9 bases at V and 1 base at J, with 11 bases in the middle. The V gene's germline CDR1 is LNHDA and CDR2 SQIVND (reference sequence). CDR3 sequence: CASKRRGTDTQYF. Here the CDR3 DNA reads TGTGCCAGCAAGAGGAGAGGCACAGATACGCAGTATTTT.